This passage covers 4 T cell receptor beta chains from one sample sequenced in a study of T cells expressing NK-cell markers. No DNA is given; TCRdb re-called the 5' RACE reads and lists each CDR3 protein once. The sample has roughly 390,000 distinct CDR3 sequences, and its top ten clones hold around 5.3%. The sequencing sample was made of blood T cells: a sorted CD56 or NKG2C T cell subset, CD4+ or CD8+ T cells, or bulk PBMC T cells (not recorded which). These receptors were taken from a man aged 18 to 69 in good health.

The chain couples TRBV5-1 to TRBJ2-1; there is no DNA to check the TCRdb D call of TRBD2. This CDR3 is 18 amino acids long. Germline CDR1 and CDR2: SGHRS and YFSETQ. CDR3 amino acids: CASSWGTSGGQPVGEQFF.

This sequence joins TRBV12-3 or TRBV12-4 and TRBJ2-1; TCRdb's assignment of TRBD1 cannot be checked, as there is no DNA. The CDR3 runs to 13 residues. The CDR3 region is CAIAGARGNEQFF.

CDR3 loop: CASFWAGLPYNEQFF. The chain couples TRBV21-1 to TRBJ2-1; TCRdb lists TRBD2, though no DNA is available to test this call. TRBV21-1 is reported as a pseudogene. The CDR3 sequence is 15 residues long.

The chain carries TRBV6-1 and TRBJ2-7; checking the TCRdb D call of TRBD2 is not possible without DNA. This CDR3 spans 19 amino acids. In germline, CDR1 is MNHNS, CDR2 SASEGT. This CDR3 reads CASSEFGVILAGRTYEQYF.